These T cell receptor beta chains were read from a single sample in a study of metastatic and nonmetastatic thyroid tumors. TCRdb re-processed the PCR reads through MiXCR. The sample yields approximately 25,000 clones, 13% seen once. The sample comprised blood. The source is a female donor with papillary thyroid cancer or a benign thyroid nodule (not recorded which). Some clones in this sample may be carry-over from other donors' samples. Each CDR3 is given with its conserved first and last residue. A D gene is named only where the DNA matches it firmly. Expanded clones get a size class; other rows say once, few or many, or leave the size out.

v_call	j_call	d_call	clone_size	cdr3_nt	cdr3_aa
TRBV7-9	TRBJ2-7	-	many	TGTGCCAGCAGCTTATACCCTAGCGTCCTCTACGAGCAGTACTTC	CASSLYPSVLYEQYF
TRBV5-1	TRBJ2-7	TRBD2	many	TGCGCCAGCAGCTTGGGGGCTAGCGGGAGGGCCGGGTCCTACGAGCAGTACTTC	CASSLGASGRAGSYEQYF
TRBV19	TRBJ2-3	TRBD2	many	TGTGCCAGTAGTGTATTGGGAGCTGCGGGAGTCACAGATACGCAGTATTTT	CASSVLGAAGVTDTQYF
TRBV7-9	TRBJ2-3	TRBD2	many	TGTGCCAGCAGTCGGACTAGCGGGCTGGATACGCAGTATTTT	CASSRTSGLDTQYF
TRBV3-1	TRBJ2-2	TRBD2	once	TGTGCCAGCAGCCCCCTCGCTAGCGGGAGCACCGGGGAGCTGTTTTTT	CASSPLASGSTGELFF
TRBV27	TRBJ2-7	TRBD2	many	TGTGCCAGCAGTTTGGGAGGGAGCTACGAGCAGTACTTC	CASSLGGSYEQYF
TRBV25-1	TRBJ2-2	-	-	TGTGCCAGCTCTGGGGGGATTTCGAACACCGGGGAGCTGTTTTTT	CASSGGISNTGELFF
TRBV18	TRBJ2-7	-	many	TGTGCCAGCTCACCACCTGGAGACAGCCTCACCTACGAGCAGTACTTC	CASSPPGDSLTYEQYF
TRBV6-2/TRBV6-3	TRBJ1-2	-	-	TGTGCCAGCACTTCGACGGGAAACTATGGCTACACCTTC	CASTSTGNYGYTF
TRBV20-1	TRBJ2-2	-	many	TGCAGTGCCTCAGACTTCCTATACACCGGGGAGCTGTTTTTT	CSASDFLYTGELFF
TRBV10-3	TRBJ2-3	TRBD2	many	TGTGCCATCAGTGAGCTCGGACTAGCGGGGCCCACAGATACGCAGTATTTT	CAISELGLAGPTDTQYF
TRBV6-2/TRBV6-3	TRBJ2-5	TRBD2	-	TGTGCCAGCATTTACCCCAGAGGGCAAGTAGCGGGAGGTCAAGAGACCCAGTACTTC	CASIYPRGQVAGGQETQYF
TRBV4-1	TRBJ2-3	TRBD2	medium-sized	TGCGCCAGCAGCCATTCTATAGCGGGAGGAACAGATACGCAGTATTTT	CASSHSIAGGTDTQYF
TRBV20-1	TRBJ2-7	-	many	TGCAGTGCTAGGGACAGCTTCGCCTACGAGCAGTACTTC	CSARDSFAYEQYF
TRBV18	TRBJ1-1	-	many	TGTGCCAGCTCACCAGCGCGGGGTGAGGACACTGAAGCTTTCTTT	CASSPARGEDTEAFF
TRBV10-1	TRBJ2-7	-	few	TGCGCCAGCAGTGAGTCGTCTTCGTGGAGGGGCGACGAGCAGTACTTC	CASSESSSWRGDEQYF
TRBV28	TRBJ1-2	-	many	TGTGCCAGCAATCTGGGGAATAATGGCTACACCTTC	CASNLGNNGYTF
TRBV27	TRBJ2-1	-	few	TGTGCCAGCAGGAGACAAAACAATGGGCAGTTCTTC	CASRRQNNGQFF
TRBV6-2/TRBV6-3	TRBJ2-7	-	medium-sized	TGTGCCAGCAGTACTCCAGGACTGGGGAAGGGCTACGAGCAGTACTTC	CASSTPGLGKGYEQYF
TRBV20-1	TRBJ2-2	-	many	TGCAGTGCTAGTAGTAGAAACACCGGGGAGCTGTTTTTT	CSASSRNTGELFF
TRBV20-1	TRBJ2-7	TRBD2	-	TGCAGTGCTAGAACAGCATACCCAGGGGCGGGAGGTTACGAGCAGTACTTC	CSARTAYPGAGGYEQYF
TRBV2	TRBJ1-4	-	many	TGTGCCAGCAGTGAATATCGGGAGACTAATGAAAAACTGTTTTTT	CASSEYRETNEKLFF
TRBV4-1	TRBJ2-5	-	-	TGCGCCAGCAGCCAAGTAGAAGGTGGGGAGACCCAGTACTTC	CASSQVEGGETQYF